One sample yielded the 8 T cell receptor beta chains listed below, sequenced in a study of radiation and T cells in renal cell carcinoma. Using immunoSEQ multiplex PCR, the repertoire was profiled, and TCRdb retains in-frame clones only, with some absent. The table has 130,000 to 150,000 clones, less than 90% seen once. Time point indicated: blood 4 weeks post-SBRT, at nephrectomy. Treatment indicated: 15 Gy SBRT to primary tumor, nephrectomy 4 weeks later. This specimen was blood, taken from a patient whose treatment included radiotherapy and nephrectomy. The receptors were gathered from a woman aged 50 to 60 with renal cell carcinoma.

V is TRBV11-2 and J is TRBJ1-3; perhaps TRBD1 as D (5 bases). The CDR3 loop spans 14 amino acids. Trimming took off 1 base at V and 5 bases at J, with 9 bases between the two ends. Germline assignment: CDR1 SGHAT and CDR2 FQNNGV. CDR3 DNA: TGTGCCAGCAGCTTAGCAGGGTCGAGAAACACCATATATTTT. Protein sequence: CASSLAGSRNTIYF. Full variable domain (rest looked up from reference TRBV11-2 and TRBJ1-3): EAGVAQSPRYKIIEKRQSVAFWCNPISGHATLYWYQQILGQGPKLLIQFQNNGVVDDSQLPKDRFSAERLKGVDSTLKIQPAKLEDSAVYLCASSLAGSRNTIYFGEGSWLTVV.

V is TRBV4-3 and J is TRBJ2-4; unclear D gene. Trimming removed 0 bases from V and 0 bases from J, with 15 bases in between. The CDR3 sequence is 18 residues long. Germline CDR1 is LGHNA and CDR2 is YSLEER. The CDR3 region has the DNA TGCGCCAGCAGCCAAGATAGTTCCACTTTGATAGCCAAAAACATTCAGTACTTC. It encodes CASSQDSSTLIAKNIQYF.

This rearrangement joins TRBV2 to TRBJ2-3, with D hard to call. Germline V gives CDR1 SNHLY, CDR2 FYNNEI. This CDR3 spans 11 amino acids. The V gene lost 2 bases and the J gene lost 6 bases, with 3 bases spanning the gap. The CDR3 sequence is CASSETDTQYF. The CDR3 bases are TGTGCCAGCAGTGAAACGGATACGCAGTATTTT.

The chain has TRBV25-1 and TRBJ2-7; TRBD1 is a possible D gene (6 bases). V lost 4 bases and J lost 3, with 16 bases in between. The CDR3 spans 15 residues. Germline values: CDR1 MGHDK, CDR2 SYGVNS. CDR3 bases: TGTGCCAGCAGTGTCAGGTGGGACACAATCTACGAGCAGTACTTC. This gives the protein CASSVRWDTIYEQYF.

This clone was seen only once. The chain is built from TRBV7-2 and TRBJ2-1; no reliable D call. The CDR3 is 14 amino acids. Germline V lookup: CDR1 SGHTA, CDR2 FQGNSA. Trimming pared 5 bases from V and 7 bases from J, leaving 15 bases between. The DNA of the CDR3 is TGTGCCAGCAGCCGACCCCCTACCTGGAATGAGCAGTTCTTC. It is translated as CASSRPPTWNEQFF.

Regarding this clone: Distinct nucleotide sequences in the sample also encode this CDR3. The chain recombines TRBV19 with TRBJ2-7, with a tentative D call TRBD1 (5 bases). Germline V lookup: CDR1 LNHDA, CDR2 SQIVND (reference sequence). V lost 6 bases and J 1 base, leaving 13 bases between the germline ends. This CDR3 region has 14 residues. The CDR3 loop reads CASSRQGGSYEQYF. Written as DNA, the CDR3 is TGTGCCAGTAGCCGCCAGGGCGGTTCCTACGAGCAGTACTTC.

The chain has TRBV7-2 and TRBJ1-1; 8 positions agree with TRBD1. Germline CDR1 is SGHTA and CDR2 is FQGNSA. This CDR3 region has 14 residues. Trimming removed 1 base from V and 6 bases from J; junction bases left unmatched: 4. CDR3 in DNA: TGTGCCAGCAGCTTAGGGTGGACAGGGTCTGAAGCTTTCTTT. It encodes CASSLGWTGSEAFF.

This chain links TRBV5-1 with TRBJ2-7, with a possible D match to TRBD1 (5 bases). V shed 4 bases and J shed 1 base, with 15 bases lying between them. The CDR3 runs 15 residues. The germline V gene has CDR1 SGHRS and CDR2 YFSETQ. Here the CDR3 reads CASSPHPQGSYEQYF. The DNA for the CDR3 is TGCGCCAGCAGCCCCCATCCCCAGGGATCCTACGAGCAGTACTTC.